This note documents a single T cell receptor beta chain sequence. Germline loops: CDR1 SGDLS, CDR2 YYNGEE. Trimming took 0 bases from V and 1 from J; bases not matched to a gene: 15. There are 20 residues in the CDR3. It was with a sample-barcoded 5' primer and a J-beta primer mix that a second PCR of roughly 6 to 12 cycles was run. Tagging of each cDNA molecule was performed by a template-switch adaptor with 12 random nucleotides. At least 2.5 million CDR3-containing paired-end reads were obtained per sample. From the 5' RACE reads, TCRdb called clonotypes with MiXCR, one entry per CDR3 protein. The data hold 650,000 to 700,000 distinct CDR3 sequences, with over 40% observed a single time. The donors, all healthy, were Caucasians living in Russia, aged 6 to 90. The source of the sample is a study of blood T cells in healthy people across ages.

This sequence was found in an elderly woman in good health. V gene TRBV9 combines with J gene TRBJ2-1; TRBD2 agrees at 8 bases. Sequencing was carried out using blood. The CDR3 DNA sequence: TGTGCCAGCAGCGTAGTTCCAGCGGGAGATACTAGGGAATCCTACAATGAGCAGTTCTTC. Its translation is CASSVVPAGDTRESYNEQFF.